The 26 T cell receptor beta chains listed next were all sequenced from one sample in a study of T cell repertoires in cytomegalovirus infection. TCRdb ran MiXCR on the reads and lists one entry per CDR3 protein. The sample gives 510,000 or so distinct CDR3 sequences, roughly 29% of which show up once; less than 15% is in the top ten. The sample was PBMCs. The receptors were sampled from a human donor in good health (CMV status not recorded). Some clones in this sample may be carry-over from other donors' samples.

V usage is TRBV7-9 and J usage is TRBJ1-6; possibly TRBD1 for D (6 bases). The CDR3 sequence is 15 residues long. V gave up 5 bases and J gave up 6 bases, with 14 bases separating them. Germline CDR1 is SEHNR and CDR2 is FQNEAQ (reference sequence). In DNA form, the CDR3 reads TGTGCCAGCAGCACCGGGACACTACCTAATTCACCCCTCCACTTT. Translated, it gives CASSTGTLPNSPLHF.

The V and J genes are TRBV25-1 and TRBJ2-5, with D possibly being TRBD2 (6 bases). CDR1 and CDR2 (germline): MGHDK, SYGVNS. The CDR3 contains 14 residues. V lost 1 base, J lost 5 bases, and 11 bases lay in between. The CDR3 DNA sequence: TGTGCCAGCAGTGAATCTACGGGAGTGGAGACCCAGTACTTC. This encodes CASSESTGVETQYF.

The chain employs TRBV7-9 and TRBJ2-7; tentatively, D is TRBD2 (6 bases). This CDR3 contains 13 residues. Trimming removed 4 bases from V and 5 bases from J, with 12 bases in between. From germline, CDR1 is SEHNR and CDR2 FQNEAQ (reference sequence). Here the CDR3 reads CASSSTSRDEQYF. In nucleotides, the CDR3 is TGTGCCAGCAGCTCGACTAGTCGCGACGAGCAGTACTTC.

This clonotype appeared many times. V usage is TRBV4-3 and J usage is TRBJ2-1; D is unclear. The CDR3 contains 14 residues. Per the germline V gene, CDR1 is LGHNA and CDR2 is YSLEER. V lost 10 bases and J 2 bases, leaving 15 bases between the germline ends. The CDR3 nucleotides read TGCGCCACAAGCATCGACCTCGCCTACAATGAGCAGTTCTTC. The encoded protein is CATSIDLAYNEQFF.

This sequence joins TRBV10-3 and TRBJ1-5; 7 bases align to TRBD1. Losses at the gene ends were 10 bases for V and 2 bases for J; bases not matched to a gene: 14. The CDR3 is 16 residues long. Germline CDR1 ENHRY, CDR2 SYGVKD. The CDR3 nucleotides are TGTGCCACCACAGGGGAGATAAGGAGTGGCAATCAGCCCCAGCATTTT. This gives the protein CATTGEIRSGNQPQHF.

This clonotype turned up a few times. The chain couples TRBV12-3 or TRBV12-4 to TRBJ1-2, with TRBD1 matching 8 bases. V was pared by 6 bases and J by 8 bases, with 11 bases of the junction left unmatched. The CDR3 is made up of 14 amino acids. CDR3 sequence reads: CASSRRAGGAGYTF. The CDR3 bases are TGTGCCAGCAGCCGAAGGGCAGGGGGCGCCGGCTACACCTTC.

The V gene is TRBV6-6, the J gene TRBJ2-3; 7 positions agree with TRBD2. The J segment lost 6 bases and the V segment lost 0 bases, leaving 9 bases of the junction unmatched. The germline V gene has CDR1 MNHNY and CDR2 SVGAGI (reference sequence). The length of the CDR3 is 16 residues. Written as DNA, the CDR3 is TGTGCCAGCAGTTACTCGGGCGGGAGAGGTACTGATACGCAGTATTTT. Encoded protein: CASSYSGGRGTDTQYF.

The V and J genes are TRBV20-1 and TRBJ2-7, with 7 bases matching TRBD2. Germline CDR1 reads DFQATT; CDR2 reads SNEGSKA (reference sequence). The ends lost 1 base at V and 3 bases at J; junction bases unmatched: 12. The CDR3 contains 16 residues. The CDR3 bases are TGCAGTGCTAGAGCTCGCGATCTAGCGGTCTTCTACGAGCAGTACTTC. This encodes CSARARDLAVFYEQYF.

The chain carries TRBV27 and TRBJ2-4; D call uncertain. Germline values: CDR1 MNHEY, CDR2 SMNVEV (reference sequence). V was pared by 7 bases and J by 6 bases, with 16 bases between. The CDR3 runs 14 residues. Written as DNA, the CDR3 is TGTGCCAGCAACCCCCGGAACGGAAGAAACATTCAGTACTTC. Protein: CASNPRNGRNIQYF.

The V and J genes are TRBV10-3 and TRBJ2-1; D uncertain. CDR1 ENHRY and CDR2 SYGVKD come from the germline V gene. The CDR3 is made up of 13 amino acids. Trimming stripped 6 bases from V and 8 bases from J, with 14 bases between. The CDR3 loop reads CAIRAPLHDEQFF. The CDR3 nucleotides read TGTGCCATCAGAGCGCCTCTTCACGATGAGCAGTTCTTC.

The DNA for the CDR3 is TGTGCCAGCAGTTTGTACAAGGCGATCAGGGCGAACAATCAGCCCCAGCATTTT. As protein: CASSLYKAIRANNQPQHF. V is TRBV28 and J is TRBJ1-5, with a tentative D call TRBD1 (5 bases). Germline-derived CDR1 and CDR2 are MDHEN and SYDVKM. The CDR3 contains 18 residues. Trimming shortened V by 3 bases and J by 3 bases, and 21 bases separated the two germline ends.

The V gene is TRBV4-3, the J gene TRBJ2-5, with D maybe TRBD2 (5 bases). The V end was cut by 0 bases, the J end by 6 bases, with 8 bases between. Germline values: CDR1 LGHNA, CDR2 YSLEER. CDR3 length equals 13 residues. CDR3 nucleotides: TGCGCCAGCAGCCAAGAACTAGAGCAGACCCAGTACTTC. Translated, it gives CASSQELEQTQYF.

This clonotype was detected many times. The chain uses TRBV7-2 and TRBJ2-5, with 8 bases matching TRBD2. V gave up 0 bases and J gave up 2 bases; unmatched junction bases: 8. Germline V CDR1 and CDR2: SGHTA, FQGNSA. This CDR3 is built from 17 residues. In DNA, the CDR3 is TGTGCCAGCAGCTTAGCTCCCGGGAGGGCACGGCAAGAGACCCAGTACTTC. Translating it yields CASSLAPGRARQETQYF. Based on the CDR3 plus reference TRBV7-2 and TRBJ2-5, the full variable domain is GAGVSQSPSNKVTEKGKDVELRCDPISGHTALYWYRQSLGQGLEFLIYFQGNSAPDKSGLPSDRFSAERTGGSVSTLTIQRTQQEDSAVYLCASSLAPGRARQETQYFGPGTRLLVL.

This chain links TRBV6-2 or TRBV6-3 with TRBJ1-1; 8 bases fit TRBD1. The CDR3 has 15 residues. V trimming: 2 bases; J trimming: 7 bases; junction bases outside the gene matches: 9. The V gene's germline CDR1 is MNHEY and CDR2 SVGEGT. The CDR3: CASSYGAGGFDEAFF. Here the CDR3 DNA reads TGTGCCAGCAGTTACGGAGCAGGGGGCTTCGATGAAGCTTTCTTT.

This clonotype was seen many times. The rearrangement links TRBV7-8 to TRBJ2-1; possibly TRBD2 for D (5 bases). Trimming took off 3 bases at V and 3 bases at J, with 12 bases between the two ends. Germline-derived CDR1 and CDR2 are SGHVS and FQNEAQ. This CDR3 contains 15 residues. The CDR3: CASSFPGEGYNEQFF. In DNA form, the CDR3 reads TGTGCCAGCAGCTTTCCCGGGGAAGGCTACAATGAGCAGTTCTTC.

This clonotype came up a few times. This chain links TRBV12-3 or TRBV12-4 with TRBJ2-1; no definite D call. Deletions cut 0 bases from V and 6 bases from J, with 9 bases between. The CDR3 length is 14 residues. CDR3 sequence: CASSLAGFLNEQFF. CDR3 nucleotides: TGTGCCAGCAGTTTAGCGGGATTTCTCAATGAGCAGTTCTTC.

The rearrangement joins TRBV29-1 to TRBJ2-6; D unresolved. CDR1 and CDR2 from the germline V gene are SQVTM and ANQGSEA. The length of the CDR3 is 16 residues. The V end was cut by 6 bases, the J end by 0 bases, with 15 bases between. The CDR3 here is CSVGERGNSGANVLTF. DNA for the CDR3: TGCAGCGTCGGTGAACGTGGGAACTCTGGGGCCAACGTCCTGACTTTC.

Notes on this clonotype: The CDR3 end shows no conserved phenylalanine or tryptophan, and so a read error is likely. The chain employs TRBV7-2 and TRBJ1-1; TRBD1 matches 9 bases. Germline V gives CDR1 SGHTA, CDR2 FQGNSA. This CDR3 comprises 15 residues. V gave up 4 bases and J gave up 4 bases; unmatched junction bases: 7. The CDR3: CASSSGTGHGTEAFY. The DNA for the CDR3 is TGTGCCAGCAGCTCCGGGACAGGGCACGGCACTGAAGCTTTCTAT.

The chain links TRBV5-1 to TRBJ1-4, with TRBD1 matching over 9 bases. The CDR3 contains 12 residues. Germline V lookup: CDR1 SGHRS, CDR2 YFSETQ. The junction had 3 bases not matched to a gene; V was cut back by 4 bases and J by 11 bases. CDR3: CASSADRGKLFF. In DNA form, the CDR3 reads TGCGCCAGCAGCGCCGACAGGGGGAAACTGTTTTTT.

The V and J genes are TRBV18 and TRBJ1-4, with 8 bases identical to TRBD1. The CDR3 contains 16 residues. V lost 2 bases and J lost 7; bases outside the gene matches: 9. Germline V gives CDR1 KGHSH, CDR2 LQKENI. CDR3 amino acids: CASSPMRPGQGEKLFF. In DNA, the CDR3 is TGTGCCAGCTCACCAATGAGGCCCGGACAGGGTGAAAAACTGTTTTTT.

This chain links TRBV7-8 with TRBJ2-7, with TRBD2 matching 10 bases. CDR3 length: 16 residues. V was pared by 5 bases and J by 0 bases, with 7 bases of the junction left unmatched. Germline CDR1 reads SGHVS; CDR2 reads FQNEAQ. CDR3 loop: CASSKWTSGLSYEQYF. CDR3 nucleotides: TGTGCCAGCAGCAAATGGACTAGCGGACTCTCCTACGAGCAGTACTTC. Full variable domain (missing parts from reference TRBV7-8 and TRBJ2-7): GAGVSQSPRYKVAKRGQDVALRCDPISGHVSLFWYQQALGQGPEFLTYFQNEAQLDKSGLPSDRFFAERPEGSVSTLKIQRTQQEDSAVYLCASSKWTSGLSYEQYFGPGTRLTVT.

The V gene is TRBV11-2, the J gene TRBJ1-1; D is possibly TRBD1 (5 bases). The CDR3 totals 11 residues. V was shortened by 2 bases and J by 11 bases, with 9 bases between the two germline ends. Germline values: CDR1 SGHAT, CDR2 FQNNGV. Here the CDR3 DNA reads TGTGCCAGCAGCTTATCCGAGGGGGCTTTCTTT. Its protein product is CASSLSEGAFF.

The sample holds many counts of this clonotype. V usage is TRBV7-2 and J usage is TRBJ2-3; no definite D call. With 4 bases removed from V and 5 bases from J, the gap between germline ends came to 16 bases. This CDR3 spans 15 amino acids. From germline, CDR1 is SGHTA and CDR2 FQGNSA. The CDR3 reads CASSSRLGAGDTQYF. The DNA of the CDR3 is TGTGCCAGCAGCTCCCGTCTGGGCGCTGGAGATACGCAGTATTTT.

In this sample, this clonotype turned up many times. The chain employs TRBV12-3 or TRBV12-4 and TRBJ2-7, with 7 bases aligning to TRBD1. The CDR3 has 12 residues. The CDR3 sequence is CASFTPGTALKV. The DNA of the CDR3 is TGTGCCAGCTTTACTCCCGGGACAGCCTTGAAAGTC.

V and J are TRBV25-1 and TRBJ2-5; perhaps D is TRBD1 or TRBD2 (5 bases each). The germline CDR1 and CDR2 sequences are MGHDK and SYGVNS. The V end lost 1 base, the J end lost 3 bases, and 18 bases lay between the germline ends. The CDR3 is 17 amino acids. The CDR3, as DNA: TGTGCCAGCAGTGAATTTGCGGACACCCGGGGAAAAGAGACCCAGTACTTC. Residues: CASSEFADTRGKETQYF.

This clonotype was detected only a few times. V and J are TRBV27 and TRBJ2-3; D is unresolved. The germline gives CDR1 MNHEY, CDR2 SMNVEV (reference sequence). CDR3 length: 13 amino acids. V was clipped by 9 bases and J by 0 bases, with 10 bases between them. CDR3 DNA: TGTGCCAGTAAGGGTAGGAGCACAGATACGCAGTATTTT. This codes for CASKGRSTDTQYF.